This TCR beta chain was profiled in a study of shared clonotypes between healthy human individuals. General study findings and limits: All-four-donor shared clonotypes had higher generation probabilities than non-shared clonotypes did. Only blood samples were collected, and tissue repertoires likely differ.

The method was immunoSEQ multiplex PCR; TCRdb's version includes in-frame clones alone and lacks a portion of them. The profile covers about 1 million clones, with approximately 72% appearing a single time and around 1.5% taken by the ten largest. There were only Caucasian adults among the donors, and all lived in Nashville, Tennessee. On this clone: Its matching antigen is unknown.

The germline V gene encodes CDR1 SGHNT and CDR2 YENEEA. V gave up 1 base and J gave up 2 bases, with 13 bases separating them. The CDR3 extends over 16 amino acids. The chain couples TRBV11-3 to TRBJ2-3, with D perhaps matching TRBD1 (5 bases). The sequence was collected from a man aged 18-30 years in good health. The specimen was memory CD4+ T cells sorted from blood. The subset was: CD45RA-negative fraction. CDR3 nucleotides: TGTGCCAGCAGCTTAGGCGCGGCAGGGAACACAGATACGCAGTATTTT. It specifies CASSLGAAGNTDTQYF.